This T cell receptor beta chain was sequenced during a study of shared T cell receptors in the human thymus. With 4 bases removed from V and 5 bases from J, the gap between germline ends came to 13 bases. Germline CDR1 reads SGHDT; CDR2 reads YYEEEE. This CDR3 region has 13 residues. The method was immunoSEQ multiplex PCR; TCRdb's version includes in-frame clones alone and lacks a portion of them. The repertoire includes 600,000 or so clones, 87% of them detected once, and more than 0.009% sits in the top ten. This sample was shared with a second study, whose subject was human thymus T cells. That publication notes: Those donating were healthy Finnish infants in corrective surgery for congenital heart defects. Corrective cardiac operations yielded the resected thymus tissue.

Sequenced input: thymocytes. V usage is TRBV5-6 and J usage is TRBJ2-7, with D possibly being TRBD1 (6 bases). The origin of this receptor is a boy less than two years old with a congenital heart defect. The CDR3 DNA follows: TGTGCCAGCAGCCGGTACAGGGACCACGAGCAGTACTTC. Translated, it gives CASSRYRDHEQYF.